The 5 T cell receptor beta chains below were found in one sample sequenced in a study of blood T cell repertoires in COVID-19. Sequencing used immunoSEQ multiplex PCR; TCRdb keeps in-frame clones, though not all of them. The sample records about 280,000 clones, approximately 85% being singletons. The sample comprised peripheral blood. These TCRs come from a woman aged 65 to 85 with acute or convalescent COVID-19.

The CDR3 DNA reads as TGTGCCTGGAGCGTGGGGGGAACCAACTATGGCTACACCTTC. Translated, it gives CAWSVGGTNYGYTF. This sequence joins TRBV30 and TRBJ1-2; TRBD1 is a possible D gene (5 bases). Germline CDR1 and CDR2: GTSNPN and SVGIG (reference sequence). Trimming pared 3 bases from V and 2 bases from J, leaving 13 bases between. The length of the CDR3 is 14 residues.

The V and J genes are TRBV7-9 and TRBJ2-5; no clear D. The length of the CDR3 is 15 residues. Germline V gene lookup returns CDR1 SEHNR and CDR2 FQNEAQ (reference sequence). Trimming left V 1 base short and J 5 bases short, with 14 bases between. CDR3 DNA: TGTGCCAGCAGCTTAGGTCCTAGTCTCTCGGAGACCCAGTACTTC. Its translation: CASSLGPSLSETQYF.

This clone was detected only once. This chain joins TRBV29-1 and TRBJ1-2; D is unclear. CDR3 length equals 11 residues. Per the germline V gene, CDR1 is SQVTM and CDR2 is ANQGSEA. V was trimmed by 4 bases and J by 7 bases, leaving 10 bases between them. The CDR3 protein is CSVASARGYTF. Here the CDR3 DNA reads TGCAGCGTTGCATCCGCGCGTGGCTACACCTTC.

This clone appeared once. J is TRBJ2-5 and V is TRBV2; maybe TRBD2 (6 bases). The CDR3 contains 16 residues. Looked up from germline, CDR1 is SNHLY and CDR2 is FYNNEI. The V and J ends lost 0 bases and 2 bases respectively, with 13 bases between them. The CDR3 DNA is TGTGCCAGCAGTGAAGCGCTTCGGGGGAAACAAGAGACCCAGTACTTC. Its translation: CASSEALRGKQETQYF.

This chain joins TRBV12-5 and TRBJ1-2, with a weak D call TRBD1 (6 bases). This CDR3 has 16 residues. The V gene lost 0 bases and the J gene lost 4 bases, with 15 bases spanning the gap. The germline gives CDR1 LGHNT, CDR2 FRNRAP. The CDR3 spells CASGLVIGTRLYGYTF. The CDR3 DNA is TGTGCTAGTGGTTTGGTAATAGGGACAAGGCTCTATGGCTACACCTTC.